This T cell receptor (beta chain) was profiled in a study of CD8+ T cells in alopecia areata. As to treatment: oral pan-JAK inhibitor, 5-10 mg twice daily. This clone has just one count. Its antigen is unknown. The sample holds other DNA sequences that translate to the same CDR3. In each case, RNA was isolated and then reverse transcribed into cDNA as the sequencing template. Generated by immunoSEQ multiplex PCR, the TCRdb table keeps only in-frame clones and is missing some. The sample carries about 180,000 clones, approximately 55% recorded once. Regarding the study as a whole: Expanded CD8+ clones among the top 100, and scalp clonality, were significantly decreased by tofacitinib. Higher clonality than in normal scalp was seen in lesional scalp, especially alopecia totalis/universalis. On tofacitinib, scalp and blood still held many of the expanded lesional clones.

Germline V gene lookup returns CDR1 SQVTM and CDR2 ANQGSEA. There are 13 residues in the CDR3. The V segment lost 1 base and the J segment 3 bases; nucleotides outside the gene matches: 3. The sequence derives from a human donor with alopecia areata. Sample: CD8+ T cells sorted from blood, taken at week 24, from a patient treated with tofacitinib. The genes are TRBV29-1 and TRBJ2-7; TRBD1 matches 7 bases. The CDR3 nucleotides are TGCAGCGTTGAAGTAGGGACAGACTACGAGCAGTACTTC. It is translated as CSVEVGTDYEQYF.